This T cell receptor beta chain was documented in a study of CD8 T cells in ankylosing spondylitis. Overall study findings and caveats: It was reported that disease-linked clones were significantly enriched in matched ankylosing spondylitis synovial fluid. A TCR beta motif made of several highly homologous variants seemed typical of ankylosing spondylitis blood.

Quantitative 5'-RACE was performed with molecular barcodes, and it yielded the TCR beta libraries. TCRdb independently ran MiXCR on the 5' RACE reads; one entry per CDR3 protein. The sample yields approximately 440,000 distinct CDR3 sequences, under 20% seen once. V lost 8 bases and J 0 bases, leaving 14 bases between the germline ends. This CDR3 spans 15 amino acids. Per germline, CDR1 LNHNV and CDR2 YYDKDF (reference sequence). A note on this clonotype: Its matching antigen is unknown.

The sequencing sample was made of blood, either unsorted or a sorted T cell fraction (not recorded which). The receptor was derived from a male donor with ankylosing spondylitis. The chain has TRBV15 and TRBJ2-1, with D perhaps matching TRBD2 (6 bases). The CDR3 loop reads CATQARRASYNEQFF. Written as DNA, the CDR3 is TGTGCCACCCAGGCGCGGAGGGCCTCCTACAATGAGCAGTTCTTC.